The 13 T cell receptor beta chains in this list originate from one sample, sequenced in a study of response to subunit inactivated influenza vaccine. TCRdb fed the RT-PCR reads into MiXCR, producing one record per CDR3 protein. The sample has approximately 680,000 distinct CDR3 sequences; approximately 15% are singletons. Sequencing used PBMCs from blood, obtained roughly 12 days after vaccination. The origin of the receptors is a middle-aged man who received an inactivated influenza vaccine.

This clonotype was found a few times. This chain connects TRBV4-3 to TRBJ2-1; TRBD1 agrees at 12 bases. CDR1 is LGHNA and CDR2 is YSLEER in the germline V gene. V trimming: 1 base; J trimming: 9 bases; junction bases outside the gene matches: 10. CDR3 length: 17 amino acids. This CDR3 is CASSQVPGTGGSGEQFF. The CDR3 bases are TGCGCCAGCAGCCAAGTGCCGGGGACAGGGGGCTCCGGTGAGCAGTTCTTC.

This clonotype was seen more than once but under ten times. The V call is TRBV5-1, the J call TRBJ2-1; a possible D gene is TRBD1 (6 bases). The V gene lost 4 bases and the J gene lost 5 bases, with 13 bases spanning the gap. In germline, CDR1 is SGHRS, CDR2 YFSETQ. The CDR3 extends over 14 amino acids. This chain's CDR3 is CASSATGTNNEQFF. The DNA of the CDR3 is TGCGCCAGCAGCGCAACCGGGACAAACAATGAGCAGTTCTTC. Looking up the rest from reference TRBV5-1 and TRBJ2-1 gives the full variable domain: KAGVTQTPRYLIKTRGQQVTLSCSPISGHRSVSWYQQTPGQGLQFLFEYFSETQRNKGNFPGRFSGRQFSNSRSEMNVSTLELGDSALYLCASSATGTNNEQFFGPGTRLTVL.

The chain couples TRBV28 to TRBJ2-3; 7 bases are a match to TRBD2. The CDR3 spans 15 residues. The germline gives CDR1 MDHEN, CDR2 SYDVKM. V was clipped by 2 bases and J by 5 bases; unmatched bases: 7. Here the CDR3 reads CASSLGGRARDTQYF. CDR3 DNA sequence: TGTGCCAGCAGTTTAGGTGGGAGGGCTAGAGATACGCAGTATTTT.

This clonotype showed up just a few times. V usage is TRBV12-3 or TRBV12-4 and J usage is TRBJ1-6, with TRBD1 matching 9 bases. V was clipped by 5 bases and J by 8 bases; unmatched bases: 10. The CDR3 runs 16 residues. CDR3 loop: CASSTTRTGEDSPLHF. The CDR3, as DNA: TGTGCCAGCAGTACGACCAGGACAGGGGAGGATTCACCCCTCCACTTT.

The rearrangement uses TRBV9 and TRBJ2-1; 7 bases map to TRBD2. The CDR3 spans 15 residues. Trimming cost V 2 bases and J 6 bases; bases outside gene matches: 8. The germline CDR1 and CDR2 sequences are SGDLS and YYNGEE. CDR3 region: CASSVAGAGSNEQFF. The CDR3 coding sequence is TGTGCCAGCAGCGTCGCGGGAGCAGGAAGCAATGAGCAGTTCTTC.

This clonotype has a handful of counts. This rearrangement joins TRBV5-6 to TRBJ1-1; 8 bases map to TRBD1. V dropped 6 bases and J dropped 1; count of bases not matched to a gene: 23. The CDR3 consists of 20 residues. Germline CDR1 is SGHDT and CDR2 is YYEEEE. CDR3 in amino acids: CASTAGIRGHNHRGNTEAFF. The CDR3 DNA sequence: TGTGCCAGCACCGCAGGAATCAGGGGGCACAATCATCGTGGGAACACTGAAGCTTTCTTT.

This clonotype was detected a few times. CDR3 DNA: TGTGCCAGCAGTTACCGGGGTTTGTCCCGCGAGGCCCAGTACTTC. Its protein is CASSYRGLSREAQYF. The chain links TRBV6-5 to TRBJ2-5; a possible D gene is TRBD2 (5 bases). V was pared by 2 bases and J by 9 bases, with 19 bases between. This CDR3 has 15 residues. Germline V gives CDR1 MNHEY, CDR2 SVGAGI.

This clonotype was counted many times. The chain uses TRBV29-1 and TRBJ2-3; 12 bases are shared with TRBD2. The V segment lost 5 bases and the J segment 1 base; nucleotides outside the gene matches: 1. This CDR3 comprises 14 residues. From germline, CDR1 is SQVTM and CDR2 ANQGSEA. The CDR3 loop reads CSVLAGGGTDTQYF. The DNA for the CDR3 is TGCAGCGTTCTAGCGGGAGGGGGCACAGATACGCAGTATTTT.

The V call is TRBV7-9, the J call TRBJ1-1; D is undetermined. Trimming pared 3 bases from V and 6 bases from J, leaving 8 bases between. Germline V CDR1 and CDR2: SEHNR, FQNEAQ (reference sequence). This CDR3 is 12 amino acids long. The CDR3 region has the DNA TGTGCCAGCAGCTTCCCTCGGGCTGAAGCTTTCTTT. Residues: CASSFPRAEAFF.

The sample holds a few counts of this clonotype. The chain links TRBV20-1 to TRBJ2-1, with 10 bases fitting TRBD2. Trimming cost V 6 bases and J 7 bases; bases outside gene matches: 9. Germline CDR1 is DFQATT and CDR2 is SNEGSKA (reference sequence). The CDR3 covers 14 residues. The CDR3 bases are TGCAGTGCAACTCTAGCGGGAGCAAGGAATGAGCAGTTCTTC. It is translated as CSATLAGARNEQFF.

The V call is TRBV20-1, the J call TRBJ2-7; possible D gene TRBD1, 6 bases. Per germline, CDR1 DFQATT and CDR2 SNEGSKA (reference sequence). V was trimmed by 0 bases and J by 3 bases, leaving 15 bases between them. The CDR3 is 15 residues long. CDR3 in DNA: TGCAGTGCTAGAGATCTCAAGGGGGATGGCTACGAGCAGTACTTC. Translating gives CSARDLKGDGYEQYF.

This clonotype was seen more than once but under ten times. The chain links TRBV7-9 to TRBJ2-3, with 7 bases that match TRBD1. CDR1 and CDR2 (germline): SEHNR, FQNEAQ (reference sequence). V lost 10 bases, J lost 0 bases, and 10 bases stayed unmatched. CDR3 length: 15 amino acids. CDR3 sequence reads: CANGDSALSTDTQYF. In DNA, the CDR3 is TGTGCCAATGGGGACAGCGCCCTGAGCACAGATACGCAGTATTTT. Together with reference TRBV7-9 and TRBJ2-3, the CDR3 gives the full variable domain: DTGVSQNPRHKITKRGQNVTFRCDPISEHNRLYWYRQTLGQGPEFLTYFQNEAQLEKSRLLSDRFSAERPKGSFSTLEIQRTEQGDSAMYLCANGDSALSTDTQYFGPGTRLTVL.

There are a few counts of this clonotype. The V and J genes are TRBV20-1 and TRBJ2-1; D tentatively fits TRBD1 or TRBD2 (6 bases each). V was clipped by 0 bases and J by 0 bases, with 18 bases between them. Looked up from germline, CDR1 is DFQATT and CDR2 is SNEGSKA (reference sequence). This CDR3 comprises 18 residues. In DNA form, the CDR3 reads TGCAGTGCTAGAGATTCGTCGGGGGCCTATAGCTCCTACAATGAGCAGTTCTTC. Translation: CSARDSSGAYSSYNEQFF.